These 25 T cell receptor beta chains originate from one sample sequenced in a study of OX40 agonist ivuxolimab in advanced cancers. Method: immunoSEQ multiplex PCR; TCRdb's copy keeps in-frame clones and lacks some. Counted here are roughly 48,000 clones, 83% occurring once; the ten biggest clones make up roughly 1.2%. This sample comprised CD4+ or CD8+ T cells sorted from blood, obtained in a trial of the OX40 agonist ivuxolimab. These receptors originate from an adult with an advanced solid tumor such as melanoma, head and neck, liver or kidney cancer.

The gene calls are TRBV5-1 and TRBJ2-5; 8 bases map to TRBD2. CDR1 and CDR2 from the germline V gene are SGHRS and YFSETQ. The V segment lost 0 bases and the J segment 1 base; nucleotides outside the gene matches: 8. CDR3 length equals 17 residues. Here the CDR3 reads CASSLGGSGGSQETQYF. In nucleotides, the CDR3 is TGCGCCAGCAGCTTGGGTGGAAGCGGGGGCAGCCAAGAGACCCAGTACTTC.

This clone has just a few counts. The CDR3 here is CASSPRRDRDTEAFF. The CDR3 DNA reads TGTGCCAGCTCACCACGTCGGGACAGGGACACTGAAGCTTTCTTT. The rearrangement links TRBV18 to TRBJ1-1; 9 nucleotides align to TRBD1. Trimming took 1 base from V and 3 from J; bases not matched to a gene: 3. Germline CDR1 is KGHSH and CDR2 is LQKENI. The CDR3 runs 15 residues.

This sequence joins TRBV2 and TRBJ1-2; 9 nucleotides match TRBD1. Trimming at V came to 6 bases and at J to 4 bases, leaving 3 bases not matched to a gene. Germline-derived CDR1 and CDR2 are SNHLY and FYNNEI. This CDR3 is 13 amino acids long. The DNA for the CDR3 is TGTGCCAGCAGGGGGGGACAGGGCTATGGCTACACCTTC. The encoded protein is CASRGGQGYGYTF.

The chain uses TRBV7-2 and TRBJ2-4; TRBD2 might be the D (6 bases). This CDR3 region has 15 residues. Trimming shortened V by 5 bases and J by 0 bases, and 11 bases separated the two germline ends. Germline V gives CDR1 SGHTA, CDR2 FQGNSA. The CDR3 nucleotides are TGTGCCAGCAGCCGGAGGGCACTAGCCAAAAACATTCAGTACTTC. Translated, it gives CASSRRALAKNIQYF.

The chain is built from TRBV6-5 and TRBJ2-2, with 10 bases identical to TRBD1. The CDR3 is made up of 14 amino acids. CDR1 and CDR2 from the germline V gene are MNHEY and SVGAGI. The V gene end was trimmed by 10 bases and the J gene end by 4 bases; junction bases not matched to a gene: 6. CDR3 loop: CAIGTGALTGELFF. The CDR3 bases are TGTGCCATCGGGACAGGGGCTCTCACCGGGGAGCTGTTTTTT.

J is TRBJ2-1 and V is TRBV4-2; D is perhaps TRBD1 (5 bases). CDR3 size: 16 residues. The V end lost 0 bases, the J end lost 4 bases, and 13 bases lay between the germline ends. The V gene's germline CDR1 is LGHNA and CDR2 YNFKEQ. CDR3 amino acids: CASSQDLGAVYNEQFF. The CDR3 bases are TGTGCCAGCAGCCAAGATTTAGGGGCCGTATACAATGAGCAGTTCTTC.

The V call is TRBV15, the J call TRBJ1-5, with a possible D match to TRBD1 (5 bases). Germline V gene sequence: CDR1 LNHNV, CDR2 YYDKDF (reference sequence). V dropped 1 base and J dropped 6 bases, with 16 bases sitting between them. The CDR3 is 16 amino acids. The CDR3 sequence is CATSRAFGAGSQPQHF. As DNA, the CDR3 is TGTGCCACCAGCAGAGCTTTCGGGGCAGGGAGTCAGCCCCAGCATTTT.

This clone was observed a few times. This chain connects TRBV7-9 to TRBJ1-2, with TRBD1 as a possible D gene (5 bases). Germline V gene lookup returns CDR1 SEHNR and CDR2 FQNEAQ (reference sequence). The CDR3 totals 13 residues. V was pared by 5 bases and J by 4 bases, with 11 bases between. CDR3 loop: CASSRGVGYGYTF. The CDR3 nucleotides are TGTGCCAGCAGCCGAGGGGTCGGCTATGGCTACACCTTC.

The rearrangement uses TRBV7-2 and TRBJ2-3; D ambiguous. The CDR3 runs to 15 residues. Trimming removed 5 bases from V and 2 bases from J, with 14 bases in between. Germline loops: CDR1 SGHTA, CDR2 FQGNSA. The CDR3 DNA reads as TGTGCCAGCAGCCTACCGGCCGGAAACACAGATACGCAGTATTTT. Its translation is CASSLPAGNTDTQYF.

This clone was counted only a few times. J is TRBJ1-2 and V is TRBV4-1; D gene ambiguous. V was clipped by 1 base and J by 10 bases, with 19 bases between them. The germline CDR1 and CDR2 sequences are MGHRA and YSYEKL. This CDR3 comprises 15 residues. The DNA for the CDR3 is TGCGCCAGCAGCCAAGCTTCGCTGTTGGAGAAATCCTACACCTTC. It yields the protein CASSQASLLEKSYTF.

The table lists this clone with a count of one. The V gene is TRBV6-5, the J gene TRBJ1-1; D call uncertain. This CDR3 region has 15 residues. V shed 2 bases and J shed 1 base, with 11 bases lying between them. CDR1 MNHEY and CDR2 SVGAGI come from the germline V gene. CDR3 residues: CASSYRVTQNTEAFF. In nucleotides, the CDR3 is TGTGCCAGCAGTTACCGGGTAACCCAGAACACTGAAGCTTTCTTT.

V is TRBV4-1 and J is TRBJ1-5; no firm D call. V was cut by 0 bases and J by 0 bases, with 6 bases left in between. Germline loops: CDR1 MGHRA, CDR2 YSYEKL. The CDR3 consists of 15 residues. In nucleotides, the CDR3 is TGCGCCAGCAGCCAAGATTGGGGTAGCAATCAGCCCCAGCATTTT. Translation: CASSQDWGSNQPQHF.

V gene TRBV7-3 combines with J gene TRBJ2-5, with 14 bases identical to TRBD2. V gave up 7 bases and J gave up 1 base; unmatched junction bases: 5. CDR3 size: 16 residues. Per the germline V gene, CDR1 is SGHTA and CDR2 is FQGTGA. This chain's CDR3 is CASIKGLAGVQETQYF. CDR3 sequence (DNA): TGTGCCAGCATTAAGGGACTAGCGGGGGTCCAAGAGACCCAGTACTTC.

This chain connects TRBV11-3 to TRBJ2-1, with 7 bases identical to TRBD2. This CDR3 spans 15 amino acids. J lost 4 bases, V lost 1 base, and 4 bases had no gene match. The germline V gene has CDR1 SGHNT and CDR2 YENEEA. The CDR3 protein is CASSLGLRGYNEQFF. The CDR3 DNA follows: TGTGCCAGCAGCTTAGGACTGCGGGGGTACAATGAGCAGTTCTTC.

The chain couples TRBV29-1 to TRBJ2-1, with D unclear. The germline V gene has CDR1 SQVTM and CDR2 ANQGSEA. This CDR3 is 14 amino acids long. The ends were cut back, 5 bases at V and 8 bases at J, with 19 bases in the middle. CDR3 loop: CSVCPFKAEDEQFF. The CDR3 DNA reads as TGCAGCGTTTGCCCATTCAAGGCAGAGGATGAGCAGTTCTTC.

This clone is a singleton in its sample. This chain connects TRBV18 to TRBJ2-1, with a tentative D call TRBD2 (5 bases). Germline lookup yields CDR1 KGHSH and CDR2 LQKENI. The CDR3 length is 13 residues. Trimming left V 0 bases short and J 8 bases short, with 8 bases between. CDR3 sequence: CASSPPGRDEQFF. DNA for the CDR3: TGTGCCAGCTCACCACCCGGGCGGGATGAGCAGTTCTTC.

This sequence joins TRBV5-6 and TRBJ2-3, with D perhaps TRBD1 (5 bases). Trimming shortened V by 4 bases and J by 2 bases, and 8 bases separated the two germline ends. Per the germline V gene, CDR1 is SGHDT and CDR2 is YYEEEE. The CDR3 has 13 residues. DNA for the CDR3: TGTGCCAGCAGCGACAGCCCCACAGATACGCAGTATTTT. Amino acid sequence: CASSDSPTDTQYF.

With regard to this clone: A junction end diverges from the germline sequence, so it may reflect a read error. The V and J genes are TRBV7-7 and TRBJ2-3; D ambiguous. Per the germline V gene, CDR1 is SSHAT and CDR2 is FNYEAQ (reference sequence). The CDR3 totals 13 residues. CDR3 in DNA: TGTGCTAGCAGCTTAGTCCGCACAGATACGCAGTATTTT. Translation: CASSLVRTDTQYF.

The chain has TRBV7-3 and TRBJ1-4; D may be TRBD1 (6 bases). The germline CDR1 and CDR2 sequences are SGHTA and FQGTGA. Trimming removed 4 bases from V and 4 bases from J, with 16 bases in between. The length of the CDR3 is 16 residues. The CDR3 protein is CASSSPQGPFNEKLFF. The CDR3 region has the DNA TGTGCCAGCAGCTCCCCCCAGGGGCCATTTAATGAAAAACTGTTTTTT.

The chain links TRBV4-3 to TRBJ2-1; TRBD2 aligns across 10 bases. This CDR3 has 16 amino acids. The germline V gene encodes CDR1 LGHNA and CDR2 YSLEER. V was pared by 2 bases and J by 9 bases, with 10 bases of the junction left unmatched. The CDR3: CASSQLPGLASGEQFF. The DNA of the CDR3 is TGCGCCAGCAGCCAACTGCCGGGACTAGCGTCTGGTGAGCAGTTCTTC.

This chain uses TRBV9 with TRBJ1-5; D remains unclear. The V end lost 0 bases, the J end lost 3 bases, and 7 bases lay between the germline ends. The CDR3 spans 14 residues. Germline V lookup: CDR1 SGDLS, CDR2 YYNGEE. The CDR3 is CASSVGWANQPQHF. In DNA, the CDR3 is TGTGCCAGCAGCGTAGGCTGGGCCAATCAGCCCCAGCATTTT. The full variable domain, completed using reference TRBV9 and TRBJ1-5, is DSGVTQTPKHLITATGQRVTLRCSPRSGDLSVYWYQQSLDQGLQFLIQYYNGEERAKGNILERFSAQQFPDLHSELNLSSLELGDSALYFCASSVGWANQPQHFGDGTRLSIL.

This chain links TRBV7-9 with TRBJ1-3; D is uncertain. Per the germline V gene, CDR1 is SEHNR and CDR2 is FQNEAQ (reference sequence). Trimming shortened V by 3 bases and J by 0 bases, and 9 bases separated the two germline ends. The CDR3 spans 15 residues. The CDR3 nucleotides are TGTGCCAGCAGCTTGTCAAGTATCTCTGGAAACACCATATATTTT. Residues: CASSLSSISGNTIYF.

The chain has TRBV7-9 and TRBJ1-2, with a possible D match to TRBD1 (5 bases). Trimming pared 1 base from V and 6 bases from J, leaving 12 bases between. Germline loops: CDR1 SEHNR, CDR2 FQNEAQ (reference sequence). This CDR3 is 14 amino acids long. The CDR3 coding sequence is TGTGCCAGCAGCTTAGAACAGGTAATCGATGGCTACACCTTC. This encodes CASSLEQVIDGYTF. Looking up the rest from reference TRBV7-9 and TRBJ1-2 gives the full variable domain: DTGVSQNPRHKITKRGQNVTFRCDPISEHNRLYWYRQTLGQGPEFLTYFQNEAQLEKSRLLSDRFSAERPKGSFSTLEIQRTEQGDSAMYLCASSLEQVIDGYTFGSGTRLTVV.

The chain carries TRBV29-1 and TRBJ1-2, with a tentative D call TRBD1 (5 bases). Trimming pared 1 base from V and 3 bases from J, leaving 6 bases between. The CDR3 consists of 12 residues. Germline V gives CDR1 SQVTM, CDR2 ANQGSEA. The CDR3 spells CSVEGDHYGYTF. The CDR3 nucleotides read TGCAGCGTTGAAGGGGACCACTATGGCTACACCTTC. The whole variable domain, remainder taken from reference TRBV29-1 and TRBJ1-2, is SAVISQKPSRDICQRGTSLTIQCQVDSQVTMMFWYRQQPGQSLTLIATANQGSEATYESGFVIDKFPISRPNLTFSTLTVSNMSPEDSSIYLCSVEGDHYGYTFGSGTRLTVV.

This clone showed up just once. The V gene is TRBV7-2, the J gene TRBJ1-4, with TRBD1 identical over 11 bases. The germline V gene encodes CDR1 SGHTA and CDR2 FQGNSA. The CDR3 consists of 14 residues. Trimming cost V 5 bases and J 4 bases; bases outside gene matches: 0. The CDR3 DNA follows: TGTGCCAGCAGCGGGACAGGGGGTAATGAAAAACTGTTTTTT. It yields the protein CASSGTGGNEKLFF. The full variable domain, its missing parts supplied by reference TRBV7-2 and TRBJ1-4, is GAGVSQSPSNKVTEKGKDVELRCDPISGHTALYWYRQSLGQGLEFLIYFQGNSAPDKSGLPSDRFSAERTGGSVSTLTIQRTQQEDSAVYLCASSGTGGNEKLFFGSGTQLSVL.